The next 32 T cell receptor beta chains were all read from a single sample in a study of CD8 T cells in ankylosing spondylitis. TCRdb ran MiXCR on the 5' RACE reads and lists one entry per CDR3 protein. The data hold 500,000 to 550,000 distinct CDR3 sequences, with roughly 13% observed a single time. These receptors' antigens are unknown. Study outcomes and limitations: Characteristic of ankylosing spondylitis blood, it appeared, was a TCR beta motif comprising several highly homologous variants.

Sample: blood, either unsorted or a sorted T cell fraction (not recorded which). Source of these receptors: a male donor with ankylosing spondylitis.

In its sample, this clonotype was seen many times. The V and J genes are TRBV12-3 or TRBV12-4 and TRBJ2-3; D is unclear. The V and J ends lost 3 bases and 5 bases respectively, with 12 bases between them. The CDR3 has 14 residues. This CDR3 reads CASSLWRERDTQYF. CDR3 DNA sequence: TGTGCCAGCAGTTTGTGGCGCGAGAGAGATACGCAGTATTTT.

CDR3: CASSTRREKLFF. DNA for the CDR3: TGTGCCAGCAGTACCCGTCGCGAAAAACTGTTTTTT. This chain connects TRBV6-5 to TRBJ1-4; D remains ambiguous. The germline V and J ends were trimmed by 5 bases and 8 bases, with 9 bases remaining between them. This CDR3 contains 12 residues. Per the germline V gene, CDR1 is MNHEY and CDR2 is SVGAGI.

V and J are TRBV25-1 and TRBJ1-3; the D is unclear. The CDR3 contains 11 residues. Per the germline V gene, CDR1 is MGHDK and CDR2 is SYGVNS. As DNA, the CDR3 is TGTGGAACGAGCTCTGGAAACACCATATATTTT. It yields the protein CGTSSGNTIYF.

The chain's CDR3 is CASSKAYSDRVRQPQHF. CDR3 coding DNA: TGTGCCAGCAGCAAAGCTTACTCGGACAGGGTGAGACAGCCCCAGCATTTT. The chain joins TRBV21-1 to TRBJ1-5; the table's TRBD1 call for D was not verified on the DNA. TRBV21-1 is termed a pseudogene. This CDR3 is 17 amino acids long.

The chain has TRBV7-9 and TRBJ1-5; TRBD1 aligns across 9 bases. The CDR3 totals 14 residues. The germline V gene encodes CDR1 SEHNR and CDR2 FQNEAQ (reference sequence). Unmatched junction bases numbered 5, after V lost 6 bases and J lost 5 bases. The CDR3 spells CASRGTGLHQPQHF. The CDR3 nucleotides are TGTGCCAGCAGAGGGACAGGGCTCCATCAGCCCCAGCATTTT.

This clonotype was recorded only once. The J gene is TRBJ1-6, the V gene TRBV5-1; D may be TRBD1 (5 bases). Trimming cost V 4 bases and J 0 bases, with 17 bases left between them. In germline, CDR1 is SGHRS, CDR2 YFSETQ. This CDR3 spans 18 amino acids. The CDR3 nucleotides read TGCGCCAGCAGCATGAAGGGGCCAGCCAGCTCCTATAATTCACCCCTCCACTTT. It translates to CASSMKGPASSYNSPLHF.

This clonotype came up many times. The chain uses TRBV24-1 and TRBJ2-1; no reliable D call. Trimming removed 5 bases at V and 2 bases at J, with 9 bases between. The CDR3 spans 14 residues. Germline CDR1 reads KGHDR; CDR2 reads SFDVKD. For the CDR3, the DNA is TGTGCCACCAGTGTGACCAGGCCCTACAATGAGCAGTTCTTC. Translated, it gives CATSVTRPYNEQFF.

The chain links TRBV7-8 to TRBJ2-7; D might be TRBD1 or TRBD2, each matching 5 bases. This CDR3 has 17 amino acids. CDR1 and CDR2 from the germline V gene are SGHVS and FQNEAQ. Deletions cut 1 base from V and 0 bases from J, with 16 bases between. The CDR3 is CASSLESGAKSSYEQYF. DNA of the CDR3: TGTGCCAGCAGCTTAGAGTCCGGGGCCAAAAGCTCCTACGAGCAGTACTTC.

This rearrangement joins TRBV29-1 to TRBJ2-2; D ambiguous. V was shortened by 8 bases and J by 1 base, with 14 bases between the two germline ends. Germline CDR1 is SQVTM and CDR2 is ANQGSEA. The CDR3 has 14 amino acids. CDR3 coding DNA: TGCAGCTTTATCCTTGAAGGGAACACCGGGGAGCTGTTTTTT. Protein sequence: CSFILEGNTGELFF.

This clonotype has ten or more counts. The chain links TRBV5-1 to TRBJ1-1; 7 bases align to TRBD1. The CDR3 length is 14 residues. Per the germline V gene, CDR1 is SGHRS and CDR2 is YFSETQ. V lost 2 bases to trimming and J lost 5 bases; unmatched junction nucleotides: 6. For the CDR3, the DNA is TGCGCCAGCAGCTTCGGAGGGGGCGCGACTGAAGCTTTCTTT. Translating gives CASSFGGGATEAFF.

This clonotype was seen just once. The chain couples TRBV2 to TRBJ2-2; 8 positions agree with TRBD1. Trimming took 6 bases from V and 6 from J; bases not matched to a gene: 3. This CDR3 region has 13 residues. CDR1 and CDR2 from the germline V gene are SNHLY and FYNNEI. This CDR3 is CASSPGQAGELFF. The DNA for the CDR3 is TGTGCCAGCAGCCCGGGACAGGCCGGGGAGCTGTTTTTT.

This clonotype was counted ten times or more. V and J are TRBV5-1 and TRBJ2-3, with 7 positions matching TRBD1. The germline CDR1 and CDR2 sequences are SGHRS and YFSETQ. The CDR3 contains 16 residues. Trimming took 0 bases from V and 1 from J; bases not matched to a gene: 5. Written as DNA, the CDR3 is TGCGCCAGCAGCTTGGCCTTAGACAGGGGCACAGATACGCAGTATTTT. Its protein product is CASSLALDRGTDTQYF. The full variable domain, completed using reference TRBV5-1 and TRBJ2-3, is KAGVTQTPRYLIKTRGQQVTLSCSPISGHRSVSWYQQTPGQGLQFLFEYFSETQRNKGNFPGRFSGRQFSNSRSEMNVSTLELGDSALYLCASSLALDRGTDTQYFGPGTRLTVL.

This chain links TRBV20-1 with TRBJ2-5, with 7 bases that match TRBD2. Germline V CDR1 and CDR2: DFQATT, SNEGSKA (reference sequence). CDR3 length: 14 amino acids. Trimming cost V 4 bases and J 2 bases; bases outside gene matches: 7. CDR3 amino acids: CSANHLAEQETQYF. For the CDR3, the DNA is TGCAGTGCTAACCACCTAGCGGAGCAAGAGACCCAGTACTTC.

The chain is built from TRBV5-1 and TRBJ2-5; 7 nucleotides align to TRBD1. This CDR3 is 15 amino acids long. The junction had 11 bases not matched to a gene; V was cut back by 4 bases and J by 5 bases. CDR1 and CDR2 from the germline V gene are SGHRS and YFSETQ. Here the CDR3 reads CASSRKGAREETQYF. CDR3 sequence (DNA): TGCGCCAGCAGCCGTAAGGGGGCCAGAGAGGAGACCCAGTACTTC.

The sample holds a few counts of this clonotype. The CDR3 DNA follows: TGTGCCAGCAGCGGAAACTCTGGAAACACCATATATTTT. Amino acid sequence: CASSGNSGNTIYF. The chain recombines TRBV6-1 with TRBJ1-3; no firm D call. The germline CDR1 and CDR2 sequences are MNHNS and SASEGT. Trimming shortened V by 6 bases and J by 0 bases, and 6 bases separated the two germline ends. CDR3 size: 13 residues.

The V gene is TRBV29-1, the J gene TRBJ2-7, with D unclear. The CDR3 spans 11 residues. CDR1 and CDR2 (germline): SQVTM, ANQGSEA. V shed 3 bases and J shed 5 bases, with 8 bases lying between them. CDR3: CSVEWVDEQYF. The CDR3 region has the DNA TGCAGCGTTGAGTGGGTGGACGAGCAGTACTTC.

This clonotype was counted a few times. The chain has TRBV10-3 and TRBJ2-1; D is perhaps TRBD2 (5 bases). V lost 0 bases, J lost 5 bases, and 14 bases lay in between. The CDR3 extends over 16 amino acids. Germline values: CDR1 ENHRY, CDR2 SYGVKD. The CDR3 coding sequence is TGTGCCATCAGTGAGTCAGACTATACCAGAGACAATGAGCAGTTCTTC. Translated, it gives CAISESDYTRDNEQFF.

The table lists this clonotype with many counts. The genes are TRBV15 and TRBJ2-5; D unresolved. The CDR3 extends over 15 amino acids. Germline V lookup: CDR1 LNHNV, CDR2 YYDKDF (reference sequence). V was pared by 0 bases and J by 2 bases, with 10 bases between. This CDR3 reads CATSRDEQDQETQYF. In DNA form, the CDR3 reads TGTGCCACCAGCAGAGATGAGCAGGATCAAGAGACCCAGTACTTC. The full variable domain, completed using reference TRBV15 and TRBJ2-5, is DAMVIQNPRYQVTQFGKPVTLSCSQTLNHNVMYWYQQKSSQAPKLLFHYYDKDFNNEADTPDNFQSRRPNTSFCFLDIRSPGLGDTAMYLCATSRDEQDQETQYFGPGTRLLVL.

This clonotype was seen a few times. CDR3 protein: CASSPRQGVVYEQYV. The CDR3 DNA follows: TGTGCCAGCAGCCCGCGACAGGGGGTTGTTTACGAGCAGTACGTC. The rearrangement links TRBV4-2 to TRBJ2-7, with 9 nucleotides matching TRBD1. The CDR3 is made up of 15 amino acids. The V gene end was trimmed by 4 bases and the J gene end by 4 bases; junction bases not matched to a gene: 8. In germline, CDR1 is LGHNA, CDR2 YNFKEQ.

CDR3: CASSAGRNEQFF. CDR3 sequence (DNA): TGTGCCAGCTCAGCGGGCCGCAATGAGCAGTTCTTC. The chain is built from TRBV18 and TRBJ2-1; the D gene is possibly TRBD2 (5 bases). Germline values: CDR1 KGHSH, CDR2 LQKENI. The V end was cut by 5 bases, the J end by 6 bases, with 8 bases between. The CDR3 covers 12 residues.

This clonotype has just a few counts. The V and J genes are TRBV18 and TRBJ1-1, with D perhaps TRBD1 (6 bases). Per germline, CDR1 KGHSH and CDR2 LQKENI. V dropped 6 bases and J dropped 4 bases, with 18 bases sitting between them. CDR3 length equals 15 residues. CDR3 nucleotides: TGTGCCAGCTCTCCCCAGGGGCCCCCCAGCACTGAAGCTTTCTTT. This sequence encodes CASSPQGPPSTEAFF.

The J gene is TRBJ2-2, the V gene TRBV11-2; 7 bases map to TRBD2. Germline V CDR1 and CDR2: SGHAT, FQNNGV. J gave up 0 bases and V 1 base, and 5 bases lay outside the gene matches. The CDR3 is 17 residues long. DNA of the CDR3: TGTGCCAGCAGCTTAGTGGCTCTAGCGGCGAACACCGGGGAGCTGTTTTTT. Its translation: CASSLVALAANTGELFF.

This clonotype was observed a few times. The chain carries TRBV27 and TRBJ2-7; 9 nucleotides match TRBD2. V was clipped by 4 bases and J by 4 bases; unmatched bases: 5. The CDR3 is made up of 14 amino acids. CDR1 and CDR2 (germline): MNHEY, SMNVEV (reference sequence). The CDR3 loop is CASSYSGSFYEQYF. The CDR3 DNA reads TGTGCCAGCAGTTATAGCGGGAGTTTTTACGAGCAGTACTTC.

The V call is TRBV15, the J call TRBJ2-7; TRBD2 agrees at 7 bases. V lost 4 bases, J lost 5 bases, and 11 bases stayed unmatched. Germline loops: CDR1 LNHNV, CDR2 YYDKDF (reference sequence). This CDR3 has 15 amino acids. CDR3 sequence (DNA): TGTGCCACCAGCAATCTGGGGGGGAGTATCAACGAGCAGTACTTC. Protein sequence: CATSNLGGSINEQYF.

The rearrangement uses TRBV11-2 and TRBJ1-1, with TRBD1 as a possible D gene (6 bases). Trimming left V 4 bases short and J 3 bases short, with 15 bases between. Germline-derived CDR1 and CDR2 are SGHAT and FQNNGV. The CDR3 is 15 amino acids. The CDR3 DNA reads as TGTGCCAGCAGCTCAGGGGCGAAAGGGTACACTGAAGCTTTCTTT. It translates to CASSSGAKGYTEAFF.

About this clonotype: A much more abundant neighbour one base away suggests this may be a read error. V gene TRBV7-9 combines with J gene TRBJ2-3; the D is unclear. This CDR3 region has 11 residues. Germline lookup yields CDR1 SEHNR and CDR2 FQNEAQ (reference sequence). V lost 3 bases, J lost 7 bases, and 5 bases lay in between. CDR3 sequence: CASSFANTQYF. In DNA, the CDR3 is TGTGCCAGCAGCTTCGCAAATACGCAGTATTTT.

The CDR3 loop reads CASSLTPGTSGDTQYF. The CDR3 coding sequence is TGCGCCAGCAGCTTGACCCCCGGGACTAGCGGAGATACGCAGTATTTT. The rearrangement uses TRBV5-1 and TRBJ2-3; 11 bases line up with TRBD2. V trimming: 1 base; J trimming: 5 bases; junction bases outside the gene matches: 6. The CDR3 extends over 16 amino acids. The germline V gene encodes CDR1 SGHRS and CDR2 YFSETQ.

This clonotype appeared a few times. The chain employs TRBV20-1 and TRBJ2-1; 7 bases agree with TRBD2. The V segment lost 1 base and the J segment 4 bases; nucleotides outside the gene matches: 1. The CDR3 runs to 13 residues. From germline, CDR1 is DFQATT and CDR2 SNEGSKA (reference sequence). This CDR3 is CSARGTRYNEQFF. The DNA of the CDR3 is TGCAGTGCTAGAGGGACTAGATACAATGAGCAGTTCTTC.

This clonotype was recorded a few times. The rearrangement links TRBV6-1 to TRBJ1-1, with 11 bases identical to TRBD1. The CDR3 contains 16 residues. The J segment lost 1 base and the V segment lost 6 bases, leaving 7 bases of the junction unmatched. CDR1 is MNHNS and CDR2 is SASEGT in the germline V gene. CDR3 nucleotide sequence: TGTGCCAGCAGCCTAGGGACAGGGGGATGGAACACTGAAGCTTTCTTT. Its translation is CASSLGTGGWNTEAFF.

Comment on this clonotype: One end of the junction does not line up with germline, which may come from a read error. The chain links TRBV11-3 to TRBJ1-3, with D unclear. Germline values: CDR1 SGHNT, CDR2 YENEEA. This CDR3 spans 15 amino acids. The CDR3 region has the DNA TGTGCCAGCCGCTTAGATGAGACCGACGGAAACACCATATATTTT. Protein sequence: CASRLDETDGNTIYF.

This clonotype was detected ten times or more. The rearrangement joins TRBV12-3 or TRBV12-4 to TRBJ2-3, with 11 bases matching TRBD2. The junction had 7 bases not matched to a gene; V was cut back by 3 bases and J by 2 bases. The CDR3 has 17 residues. The CDR3 DNA reads as TGTGCCAGCAGTTTGGAACTAGCGGGAGTCTTCACAGATACGCAGTATTTT. It encodes CASSLELAGVFTDTQYF.

This clonotype has only one observation. V usage is TRBV7-2 and J usage is TRBJ2-7, with D tentatively TRBD2 (5 bases). V was pared by 2 bases and J by 6 bases, with 14 bases between. The CDR3 sequence is 14 residues long. Germline-derived CDR1 and CDR2 are SGHTA and FQGNSA. CDR3 in amino acids: CASSLTGILGEQYF. CDR3 DNA: TGTGCCAGCAGCTTAACGGGGATCCTGGGCGAGCAGTACTTC.